These T cell receptor beta chains were read from a single sample in a study of OX40 agonist ivuxolimab in advanced cancers. Profiling relied on immunoSEQ multiplex PCR, and the TCRdb table lists in-frame clones only, not all of them. Of more than 55,000 clones listed, 85% are singletons. Specimen: CD4+ or CD8+ T cells sorted from blood, collected in a trial of the OX40 agonist ivuxolimab. The receptors stem from an adult with an advanced solid tumor such as melanoma, head and neck, liver or kidney cancer. CDR3s include the opening cysteine and the closing phenylalanine or tryptophan. D genes are given only for firm matches. The listing skips clone size in some rows; elsewhere it reads once, few, many or a size class.

>TRBD1|TRBV2|TRBJ1-1|-
TGTGCCAGCACACAGGGGGGGCGCCGGAAGAACACTGAAGCTTTCTTT
CASTQGGRRKNTEAFF
>TRBD2|TRBV7-6|TRBJ2-3|-
TGTGCCAGCAGCGGGGAGGGAGGGTTGACAGATACGCAGTATTTT
CASSGEGGLTDTQYF
>-|TRBV5-1|TRBJ2-1|-
TGCGCCAGCAGCCCCATAGGGGGCTCCTACAATGAGCAGTTCTTC
CASSPIGGSYNEQFF
>-|TRBV7-3|TRBJ2-1|-
TGTGCCAGCAGCTTAAGACGGTCCTATACCTACAATGAGCAGTTCTTC
CASSLRRSYTYNEQFF
>-|TRBV9|TRBJ2-2|-
TGTGCCAGCAGCGCTAACCCCGGGGAGCTGTTTTTT
CASSANPGELFF
>TRBD1|TRBV10-3|TRBJ2-3|-
TGTGCCATCAGTAGGCGACAGGGGTCAAGGGGGACTAGCACAGATACGCAGTATTTT
CAISRRQGSRGTSTDTQYF
>-|TRBV9|TRBJ2-2|-
TGTGCCAGCAGCGTAGGACAGCTACCCGGGGAGCTGTTTTTT
CASSVGQLPGELFF
>-|TRBV2|TRBJ1-2|few
TGTGCTACCAGGGTATGGGAGGTTAACTATGGCTACACCTTC
CATRVWEVNYGYTF
>-|TRBV5-6|TRBJ1-2|-
TGTGCCAGCACCCCGCAACCTAACTATGGCTACACCTTC
CASTPQPNYGYTF
>TRBD1|TRBV10-3|TRBJ2-3|few
TGTGCCATCAGTCAAATGACAGGGTCAGGGGATACGCAGTATTTT
CAISQMTGSGDTQYF
>TRBD1|TRBV18|TRBJ1-2|few
TGTGCCAGCTCCCACGGACAGGACTATGGCTACACCTTC
CASSHGQDYGYTF
>-|TRBV5-1|TRBJ2-7|-
TGCGCCAGCAGCCGGAACCGGGACGGTCCCTACGAGCAGTACTTC
CASSRNRDGPYEQYF
>-|TRBV6-5|TRBJ1-1|-
TGTGCCAGCGGACAAATGAACACTGAAGCTTTCTTT
CASGQMNTEAFF
>-|TRBV6-1|TRBJ1-1|-
TGTGCCAGCAGTGTGAAGCTAGGGGGGGGCACTGAAGCTTTCTTT
CASSVKLGGGTEAFF
>TRBD1|TRBV28|TRBJ1-2|-
TGTGCCAGCAGTCCGCCCGGGACAGGGGTTGGTGGCTACACCTTC
CASSPPGTGVGGYTF
>TRBD1|TRBV5-1|TRBJ1-1|-
TGCGCCAGCAGCGTGCAGGGGGCGAACACTGAAGCTTTCTTT
CASSVQGANTEAFF
>TRBD1|TRBV11-3|TRBJ2-7|-
TGTGCCAGCAGCTTAGACGGGGACAGGGGTACCTACGAGCAGTACTTC
CASSLDGDRGTYEQYF
>TRBD2|TRBV30|TRBJ2-1|once
TGTGCCTGGAGAACGACTAGCGCGAGGAATGAGCAGTTCTTC
CAWRTTSARNEQFF
>-|TRBV7-9|TRBJ2-1|-
TGTGCCAGCAGCTTGGACAGTTTTACAATGAGAGAGCAGTTCTTC
CASSLDSFTMREQFF
>-|TRBV7-3|TRBJ2-3|-
TGTGCCAGCAGCTTAGGTTTCAGAACAGATACGCAGTATTTT
CASSLGFRTDTQYF
>TRBD1|TRBV5-1|TRBJ2-7|-
TGCGCCAGCAGCCCGATTGGGACAGGGTCCTACGAGCAGTACTTC
CASSPIGTGSYEQYF
>-|TRBV15|TRBJ2-1|-
TGTGCCACCAGCAGAGATAGTACGGGAAAGTACAATGAGCAGTTCTTC
CATSRDSTGKYNEQFF
>TRBD1|TRBV27|TRBJ1-5|-
TGTGCCAGCAGGGGGACAGGGGAAGGTCAGCCCCAGCATTTT
CASRGTGEGQPQHF